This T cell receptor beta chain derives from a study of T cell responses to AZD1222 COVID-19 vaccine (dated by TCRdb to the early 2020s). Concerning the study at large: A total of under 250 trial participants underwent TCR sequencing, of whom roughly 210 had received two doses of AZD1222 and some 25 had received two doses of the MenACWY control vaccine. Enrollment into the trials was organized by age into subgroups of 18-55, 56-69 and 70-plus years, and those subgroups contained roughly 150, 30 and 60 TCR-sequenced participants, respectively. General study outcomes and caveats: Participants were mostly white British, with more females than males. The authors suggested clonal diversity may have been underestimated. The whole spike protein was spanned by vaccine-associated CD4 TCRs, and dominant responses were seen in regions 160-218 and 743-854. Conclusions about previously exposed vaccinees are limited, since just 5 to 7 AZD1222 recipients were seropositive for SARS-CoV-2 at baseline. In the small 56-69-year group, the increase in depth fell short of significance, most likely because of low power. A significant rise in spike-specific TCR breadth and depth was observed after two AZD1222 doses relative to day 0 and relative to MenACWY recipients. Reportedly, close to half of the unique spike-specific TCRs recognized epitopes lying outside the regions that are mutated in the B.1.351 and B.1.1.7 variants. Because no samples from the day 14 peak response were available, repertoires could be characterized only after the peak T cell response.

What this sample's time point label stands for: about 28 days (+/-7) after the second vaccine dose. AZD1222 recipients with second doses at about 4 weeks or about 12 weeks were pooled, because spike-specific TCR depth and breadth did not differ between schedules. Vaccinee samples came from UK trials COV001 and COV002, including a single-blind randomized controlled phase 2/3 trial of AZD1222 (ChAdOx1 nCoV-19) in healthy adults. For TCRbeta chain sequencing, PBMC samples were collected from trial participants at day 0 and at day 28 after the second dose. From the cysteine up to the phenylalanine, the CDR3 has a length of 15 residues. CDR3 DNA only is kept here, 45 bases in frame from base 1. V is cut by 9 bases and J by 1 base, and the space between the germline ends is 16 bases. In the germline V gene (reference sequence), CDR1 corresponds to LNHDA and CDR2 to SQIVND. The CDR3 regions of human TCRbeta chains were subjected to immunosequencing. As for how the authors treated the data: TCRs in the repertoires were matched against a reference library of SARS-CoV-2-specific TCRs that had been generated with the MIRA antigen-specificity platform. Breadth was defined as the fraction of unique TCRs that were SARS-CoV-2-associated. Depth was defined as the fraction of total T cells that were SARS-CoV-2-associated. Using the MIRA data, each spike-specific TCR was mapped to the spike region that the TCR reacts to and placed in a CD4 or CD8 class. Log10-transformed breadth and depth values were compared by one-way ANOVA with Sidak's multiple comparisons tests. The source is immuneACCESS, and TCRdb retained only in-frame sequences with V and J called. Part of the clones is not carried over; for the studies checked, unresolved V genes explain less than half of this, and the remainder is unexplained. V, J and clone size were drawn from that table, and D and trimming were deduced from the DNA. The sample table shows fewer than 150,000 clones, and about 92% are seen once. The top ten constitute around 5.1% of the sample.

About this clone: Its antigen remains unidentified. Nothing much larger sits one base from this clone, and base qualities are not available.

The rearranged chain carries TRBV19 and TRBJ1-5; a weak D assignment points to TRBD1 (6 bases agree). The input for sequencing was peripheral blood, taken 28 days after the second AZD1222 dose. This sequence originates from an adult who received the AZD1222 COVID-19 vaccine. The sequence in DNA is TGTGCCAGCGGCAAGGGGGAAATAAGCAATCAGCCCCAGCATTTT. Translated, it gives CASGKGEISNQPQHF.